This TCR beta chain stems from a study of blood T cells in healthy people across ages. A sample-barcoded 5' primer and a J-beta primer mix were used in a second PCR of roughly 6 to 11 cycles. A tag from a template-switch adaptor with 12 random nucleotides marked each cDNA molecule. Each sample provided no less than 3 million CDR3-containing paired-end reads. TCRdb re-derived calls from the 5' RACE reads in MiXCR, one entry per CDR3 protein. This table has over 1,200,000 distinct CDR3 sequences, roughly 60% appearing once. Ten milliliters of peripheral blood were drawn from each donor into EDTA-treated tubes. The total RNA that was extracted per sample amounted to at least 5.5 micrograms. V shed 0 bases and J 6 bases; nucleotides not matched to a gene: 9. Per germline, CDR1 SGHRS and CDR2 YFSETQ. The CDR3 is 16 amino acids.

The V gene is TRBV5-1, the J gene TRBJ2-1, with 7 bases identical to TRBD2. The sequenced sample consisted of blood. The source of this sequence is a man younger than 30 in good health. CDR3 sequence reads: CASSLAPGLLVNEQFF. The CDR3 nucleotides read TGCGCCAGCAGCTTGGCCCCGGGACTACTTGTCAATGAGCAGTTCTTC.